Listed below are T cell receptor beta chains from one sample, sequenced in a study of T cell responses to AZD1222 COVID-19 vaccine. Assay: immunoSEQ multiplex PCR; the TCRdb copy retains only in-frame clones and omits some. This sample has about 110,000 clones, with 92% found just once. Sample: peripheral blood, taken 28 days after the second AZD1222 dose. The receptors were sampled from an adult who received the AZD1222 COVID-19 vaccine. CDR3s include the opening cysteine and the closing phenylalanine or tryptophan. Each record gives: D gene, J gene, V gene, clone size, CDR3 protein, CDR3 DNA. A D gene is named only where the DNA matches it firmly. Size is stated for part of the rows, as once, few or many counts, or as a class when the clone is expanded.

>NA|TRBJ1-2|TRBV27|NA
CASSSNDRRRDGYTF
TGTGCCAGCAGTTCAAACGACAGGCGGCGGGATGGCTACACCTTC
>NA|TRBJ2-3|TRBV7-9|few
CASSPTGSGTDTQYF
TGTGCCAGCAGCCCAACAGGGTCCGGCACAGATACGCAGTATTTT
>NA|TRBJ1-1|TRBV11-2|once
CASSLTGLNTEAFF
TGTGCCAGCAGCTTAACAGGCCTGAACACTGAAGCTTTCTTT
>NA|TRBJ2-3|TRBV5-1|NA
CASSSGWTDTQYF
TGCGCCAGCAGTTCAGGATGGACAGATACGCAGTATTTT
>NA|TRBJ2-2|TRBV5-1|NA
CASSLARFNTGELFF
TGCGCCAGCAGCTTGGCCAGGTTTAACACCGGGGAGCTGTTTTTT
>NA|TRBJ1-4|TRBV19|NA
CASSIQSRREKLFF
TGTGCCAGTAGTATACAGTCCCGGCGGGAAAAACTGTTTTTT
>NA|TRBJ2-7|TRBV3-1/TRBV3-2|NA
CASSQVTESYEQYF
TGTGCCAGCAGCCAAGTTACAGAATCCTACGAGCAGTACTTC
>TRBD2|TRBJ2-1|TRBV5-1|NA
CASSTLAGGTYNEQFF
TGCGCCAGCAGCACACTAGCGGGGGGAACCTACAATGAGCAGTTCTTC
>NA|TRBJ2-2|TRBV7-9|NA
CATAAGLPNTGELFF
TGTGCCACCGCCGCGGGGCTTCCGAACACCGGGGAGCTGTTTTTT
>NA|TRBJ2-1|TRBV5-1|NA
CASSLAGQSEQFF
TGCGCCAGCAGCTTGGCAGGTCAAAGTGAGCAGTTCTTC
>NA|TRBJ2-7|TRBV7-8|once
CASSIPGRRAYEQYF
TGTGCCAGCAGCATCCCGGGGCGCCGGGCTTACGAGCAGTACTTC
>TRBD1|TRBJ1-2|TRBV7-2|few
CASSHPDRDYGYTF
TGTGCCAGCAGCCACCCGGACAGGGACTATGGCTACACCTTC
>NA|TRBJ2-5|TRBV12-3/TRBV12-4|once
CASSFWTQETQYF
TGTGCCAGCAGTTTTTGGACTCAAGAGACCCAGTACTTC
>TRBD1|TRBJ1-6|TRBV19|few
CASSITGDINSPLHF
TGTGCCAGTAGTATCACAGGGGACATTAATTCACCCCTCCACTTT
>NA|TRBJ1-5|TRBV10-3|NA
CAISESYNNQPQHF
TGTGCCATCAGTGAGTCGTACAATAATCAGCCCCAGCATTTT
>NA|TRBJ1-1|TRBV25-1|NA
CASSNRPGNTEAFF
TGTGCCAGCAGTAATCGGCCAGGGAACACTGAAGCTTTCTTT
>NA|TRBJ2-7|TRBV11-3|NA
CASSAAYEQYF
TGTGCCAGCAGCGCCGCCTACGAGCAGTACTTC
>TRBD1|TRBJ1-2|TRBV29-1|NA
CSVEDQGAHGYTF
TGCAGCGTCGAAGACCAGGGGGCTCATGGCTACACCTTC
>NA|TRBJ2-7|TRBV2|NA
CASSDRTYPYEQYF
TGTGCCAGCAGTGACCGCACCTATCCCTACGAGCAGTACTTC
>TRBD1|TRBJ1-6|TRBV18|NA
CASSPTGSSYNSPLHF
TGTGCCAGCTCTCCGACAGGGAGCTCCTATAATTCACCCCTCCACTTT
>TRBD1|TRBJ1-1|TRBV7-9|NA
CASSLTGRPTHTEAFF
TGTGCCAGCAGTTTGACAGGGCGCCCGACTCACACTGAAGCTTTCTTT
>NA|TRBJ2-3|TRBV5-1|NA
CASSLMDSTDTQYF
TGCGCCAGCAGTCTCATGGATAGCACAGATACGCAGTATTTT
>NA|TRBJ2-2|TRBV19|NA
CATRLGTGELFF
TGTGCCACTCGACTGGGGACCGGGGAGCTGTTTTTT
>NA|TRBJ2-3|TRBV7-2|NA
CASSLGLLITDTQYF
TGTGCCAGCAGCTTAGGCCTACTAATCACAGATACGCAGTATTTT
>TRBD2|TRBJ2-7|TRBV3-1/TRBV3-2|NA
CASSSRTSGDYEQYF
TGTGCCAGCAGCTCCCGGACTAGCGGGGACTACGAGCAGTACTTC
>NA|TRBJ2-3|TRBV27|NA
CASSPKGREGDTQYF
TGTGCCAGCAGTCCTAAAGGGAGAGAGGGAGATACGCAGTATTTT
>NA|TRBJ2-4|TRBV27|NA
CASSSARGHLLVQYF
TGTGCCAGCAGCTCCGCCCGGGGACACTTACTAGTTCAGTACTTC
>TRBD1|TRBJ2-7|TRBV6-5|NA
CAFTLDRAPYEQYF
TGTGCCTTCACCCTGGACAGGGCCCCCTACGAGCAGTACTTC
>NA|TRBJ2-2|TRBV11-2|NA
CASSPLGGPNTGELFF
TGTGCCAGCAGCCCCCTGGGTGGCCCGAACACCGGGGAGCTGTTTTTT
>NA|TRBJ2-7|TRBV12-5|NA
CASGLSGTHEQYF
TGTGCTAGTGGTTTGTCCGGGACCCACGAGCAGTACTTC
>TRBD1|TRBJ2-7|TRBV7-2|NA
CASSSQGASYEQYF
TGTGCCAGCAGCTCCCAGGGGGCCTCCTACGAGCAGTACTTC
>TRBD2|TRBJ2-5|TRBV5-4|NA
CASSFTAGVETQYF
TGTGCCAGCAGCTTTACAGCGGGGGTGGAGACCCAGTACTTC
>NA|TRBJ1-4|TRBV7-9|NA
CASSLGTNEKLFF
TGTGCCAGCAGCTTAGGAACTAATGAAAAACTGTTTTTT
>NA|TRBJ2-7|TRBV11-2|NA
CASSLDYEQYF
TGTGCCAGCAGCCTAGACTACGAGCAGTACTTC
>NA|TRBJ2-2|TRBV24-1|NA
CATSGSGISTGELFF
TGTGCCACCAGTGGGTCGGGAATTTCCACCGGGGAGCTGTTTTTT
>TRBD2|TRBJ2-5|TRBV5-5|once
CASSLALAGGCETQYF
TGTGCCAGCAGCTTGGCCCTAGCGGGGGGCTGCGAGACCCAGTACTTC
>NA|TRBJ1-6|TRBV6-5|NA
CASNLMRHSPLHF
TGTGCCAGCAACCTAATGCGGCATTCACCCCTCCACTTT
>TRBD1|TRBJ1-4|TRBV7-2|NA
CASSFRGTRGHEKLFF
TGTGCCAGCAGCTTTCGGGGGACAAGGGGGCATGAAAAACTGTTTTTT
>NA|TRBJ1-2|TRBV5-1|once
CASSKDQAANYGYTF
TGCGCCAGCTCCAAGGACCAGGCAGCTAACTATGGCTACACCTTC
>NA|TRBJ1-1|TRBV5-5|NA
CASSFWERTEAFF
TGTGCCAGCAGCTTCTGGGAAAGGACTGAAGCTTTCTTT
>TRBD1|TRBJ1-2|TRBV9|NA
CASSVGGQGAVYGYTF
TGTGCCAGCAGCGTAGGGGGACAGGGGGCCGTCTATGGCTACACCTTC
>NA|TRBJ2-5|TRBV7-8|NA
CASSLVSVRGFEETQYF
TGTGCCAGCAGCTTAGTATCGGTCAGGGGATTCGAAGAGACCCAGTACTTC
>TRBD1|TRBJ1-2|TRBV5-4|NA
CASSLMGTGPGYGYTF
TGTGCCAGCAGCTTGATGGGGACAGGGCCTGGCTATGGCTACACCTTC
>TRBD2|TRBJ2-3|TRBV5-6|NA
CASSLWGTSGTDTQYF
TGTGCCAGCAGCTTGTGGGGGACTAGCGGCACAGATACGCAGTATTTT
>NA|TRBJ2-7|TRBV27|NA
CASSTGTEAYEQYF
TGTGCCAGTAGTACCGGGACCGAGGCCTACGAGCAGTACTTC
>NA|TRBJ2-3|TRBV7-9|NA
CASSQQGGSTDTQYF
TGTGCCAGCAGCCAACAGGGAGGAAGCACAGATACGCAGTATTTT
>NA|TRBJ2-4|TRBV6-2/TRBV6-3|NA
CASSWSPSTPKNIQYF
TGTGCCAGCAGTTGGTCCCCGTCTACACCCAAAAACATTCAGTACTTC
>NA|TRBJ2-2|TRBV5-4|NA
CASRDAGRRVTGELFF
TGTGCCAGCAGGGATGCGGGGCGGCGTGTCACCGGGGAGCTGTTTTTT
>NA|TRBJ1-2|TRBV7-2|NA
CASSEGTYGYTF
TGTGCCAGCAGCGAAGGGACGTATGGCTACACCTTC
>TRBD1|TRBJ2-3|TRBV7-9|NA
CASSPRDRATDTQYF
TGTGCCAGCAGCCCCCGGGACAGGGCTACAGATACGCAGTATTTT
>TRBD2|TRBJ2-3|TRBV19|NA
CASSRGTSGPTTQYF
TGTGCCAGTAGCCGAGGCACTAGCGGGCCTACTACGCAGTATTTT